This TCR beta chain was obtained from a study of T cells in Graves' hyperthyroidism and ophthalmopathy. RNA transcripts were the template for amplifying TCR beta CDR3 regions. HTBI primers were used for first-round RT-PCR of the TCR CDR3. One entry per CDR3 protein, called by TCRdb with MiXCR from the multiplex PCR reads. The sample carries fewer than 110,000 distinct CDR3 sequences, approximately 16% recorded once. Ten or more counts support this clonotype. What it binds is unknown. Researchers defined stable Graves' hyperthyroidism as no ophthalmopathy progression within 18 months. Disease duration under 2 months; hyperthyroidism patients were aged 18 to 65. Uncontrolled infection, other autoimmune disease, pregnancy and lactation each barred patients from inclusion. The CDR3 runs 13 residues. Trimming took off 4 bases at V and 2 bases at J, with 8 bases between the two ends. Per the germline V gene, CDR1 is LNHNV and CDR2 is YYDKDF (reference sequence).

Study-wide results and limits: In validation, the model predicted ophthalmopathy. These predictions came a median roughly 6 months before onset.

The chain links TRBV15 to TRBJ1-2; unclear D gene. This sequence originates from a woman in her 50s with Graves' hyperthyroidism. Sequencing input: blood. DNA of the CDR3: TGTGCCACCAGCACCGGGATGAACTATGGCTACACCTTC. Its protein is CATSTGMNYGYTF. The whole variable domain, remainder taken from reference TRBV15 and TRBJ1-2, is DAMVIQNPRYQVTQFGKPVTLSCSQTLNHNVMYWYQQKSSQAPKLLFHYYDKDFNNEADTPDNFQSRRPNTSFCFLDIRSPGLGDTAMYLCATSTGMNYGYTFGSGTRLTVV.